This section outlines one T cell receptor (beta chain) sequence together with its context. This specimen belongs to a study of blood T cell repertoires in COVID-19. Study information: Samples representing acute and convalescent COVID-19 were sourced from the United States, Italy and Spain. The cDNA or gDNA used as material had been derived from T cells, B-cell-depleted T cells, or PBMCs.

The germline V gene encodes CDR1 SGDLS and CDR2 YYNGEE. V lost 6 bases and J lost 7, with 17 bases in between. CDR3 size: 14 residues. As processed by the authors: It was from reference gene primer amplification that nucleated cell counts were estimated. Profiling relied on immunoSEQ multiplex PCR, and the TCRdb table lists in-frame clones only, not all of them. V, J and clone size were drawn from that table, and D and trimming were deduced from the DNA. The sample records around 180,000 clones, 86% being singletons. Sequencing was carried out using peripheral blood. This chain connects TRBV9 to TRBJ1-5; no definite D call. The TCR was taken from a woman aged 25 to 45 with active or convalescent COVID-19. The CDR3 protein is CASMGGGILQPQHF. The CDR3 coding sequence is TGTGCCAGCATGGGAGGAGGGATTTTACAGCCCCAGCATTTT.